These 24 T cell receptor beta chains were sequenced from one sample in a study of blood T cells in healthy people across ages (dated by TCRdb to the mid-2010s). The method was 5' RACE. The run used an Illumina HiSeq 2500. A second about 7 to 11 cycle PCR used a sample-barcoded 5' primer and a J-beta primer mix. TCRdb reworked the public reads: Q25 trimming with fastp, MiXCR clone assembly, productive beta chains retained. CDR3 protein duplicates are merged, each entry listing the most common genes and DNA. This sample has 730,000 or so distinct CDR3 sequences in its table, and about 40% of those were observed once. The biggest ten clones account for less than 25% of the sample. The specimen was blood. These receptor sequences come from a woman aged 55-69 years in good health.

V gene TRBV3-1 combines with J gene TRBJ1-5, with 7 bases identical to TRBD1. V lost 3 bases and J lost 2; bases outside the gene matches: 1. In germline, CDR1 is LGHDT, CDR2 YNNKEL (reference sequence). This CDR3 has 14 amino acids. The CDR3: CASSQGTGNQPQHF. Here the CDR3 DNA reads TGTGCCAGCAGCCAGGGGACAGGCAATCAGCCCCAGCATTTT.

The chain employs TRBV2 and TRBJ1-1; TRBD1 is a possible D gene (5 bases). Germline CDR1 reads SNHLY; CDR2 reads FYNNEI. CDR3 length: 15 residues. V lost 4 bases and J lost 4, with 16 bases in between. In DNA form, the CDR3 reads TGTGCCAGCAGTGGTCAGGCGGGGGGTTTCACTGAAGCTTTCTTT. This codes for CASSGQAGGFTEAFF. Using reference TRBV2 and TRBJ1-1 for the parts outside the CDR3, the full variable domain is EPEVTQTPSHQVTQMGQEVILRCVPISNHLYFYWYRQILGQKVEFLVSFYNNEISEKSEIFDDQFSVERPDGSNFTLKIRSTKLEDSAMYFCASSGQAGGFTEAFFGQGTRLTVV.

The chain employs TRBV20-1 and TRBJ2-5; D may be TRBD1 or TRBD2 (5 bases each). CDR1 is DFQATT, CDR2 SNEGSKA, per germline (reference sequence). The CDR3 contains 12 residues. Trimming removed 6 bases from V and 5 bases from J, with 13 bases in between. Written as DNA, the CDR3 is TGCAGTGCGGGGGTCCGCGGGGAGACCCAGTACTTC. Encoded protein: CSAGVRGETQYF.

In regard to this clonotype: This may come from a read error, since a much larger clone is one base off. This chain joins TRBV13 and TRBJ1-2; D unresolved. Germline CDR1 is PRHDT and CDR2 is FYEKMQ (reference sequence). V was shortened by 5 bases and J by 6 bases, with 16 bases between the two germline ends. The CDR3 spans 14 residues. CDR3 coding DNA: TGTGCCAGCAGCCCCGTGTATGGCAGCCATGGCTACACCTTC. This gives the protein CASSPVYGSHGYTF.

The chain is built from TRBV5-1 and TRBJ1-2; D not certain. CDR3 length equals 15 residues. The ends were cut back, 0 bases at V and 2 bases at J, with 11 bases in the middle. Looked up from germline, CDR1 is SGHRS and CDR2 is YFSETQ. The CDR3 region is CASSLDMGRNYGYTF. CDR3 nucleotides: TGCGCCAGCAGCTTGGATATGGGCAGAAACTATGGCTACACCTTC.

On this clonotype: A much more abundant neighbour one base away suggests this may be a read error. V and J are TRBV29-1 and TRBJ2-1; 10 nucleotides align to TRBD1. Per germline, CDR1 SQVTM and CDR2 ANQGSEA. CDR3 length: 17 residues. CDR3 residues: CGVGEAAGTGADNEQFF. The CDR3 region has the DNA TGCGGCGTTGGGGAAGCCGCCGGGACAGGGGCGGACAATGAGCAGTTCTTC.

This clonotype was observed a few times. The chain combines TRBV6-5 with TRBJ2-7; the D is unclear. CDR3 length equals 16 residues. CDR1 MNHEY and CDR2 SVGAGI come from the germline V gene. The V end lost 6 bases, the J end lost 0 bases, and 18 bases lay between the germline ends. CDR3 region: CASSYRPPTHSYEQYF. In DNA, the CDR3 is TGTGCCAGCAGCTATCGGCCACCGACCCACTCCTACGAGCAGTACTTC.

The chain links TRBV5-1 to TRBJ2-1; no reliable D call. Germline assignment: CDR1 SGHRS and CDR2 YFSETQ. The CDR3 length is 11 residues. V dropped 0 bases and J dropped 9 bases, with 4 bases sitting between them. In DNA form, the CDR3 reads TGCGCCAGCAGCTTGGCCCTTGAGCAGTTCTTC. This gives the protein CASSLALEQFF.

The V and J genes are TRBV24-1 and TRBJ2-5; D remains unclear. The CDR3 has 11 amino acids. V dropped 5 bases and J dropped 11 bases, with 11 bases sitting between them. CDR1 is KGHDR and CDR2 is SFDVKD in the germline V gene. CDR3 residues: CATSAVEEQYF. The CDR3 nucleotides are TGTGCCACCAGTGCAGTGGAAGAGCAGTACTTC.

This chain uses TRBV28 with TRBJ1-5; D is undetermined. V was shortened by 5 bases and J by 5 bases, with 4 bases between the two germline ends. The CDR3 totals 11 residues. Germline lookup yields CDR1 MDHEN and CDR2 SYDVKM. CDR3 bases: TGTGCCAGCAGTGTTCATCAGCCCCAGCATTTT. Its translation: CASSVHQPQHF.

V usage is TRBV7-9 and J usage is TRBJ2-5; D is perhaps TRBD1 or TRBD2 (5 bases each). In germline, CDR1 is SEHNR, CDR2 FQNEAQ (reference sequence). The CDR3 is 17 residues long. With 5 bases removed from V and 3 bases from J, the gap between germline ends came to 22 bases. CDR3 protein: CASSPRRVAGGEETQYF. In nucleotides, the CDR3 is TGTGCCAGCAGCCCTCGTCGTGTCGCTGGGGGTGAAGAGACCCAGTACTTC.

With regard to this clonotype: A much bigger clone sits one base away, suggesting this may be a read error. The chain recombines TRBV10-3 with TRBJ1-2; 9 bases agree with TRBD1. The CDR3 is 16 residues long. Germline V gene data show CDR1 as ENHRY and CDR2 as SYGVKD. The CDR3 DNA sequence: TGTGCCGTCAGTGAGTCGGACAGGGGAGAAGTTGATGGCTACACCTTC. Translation: CAVSESDRGEVDGYTF.

The chain combines TRBV5-6 with TRBJ2-1; TRBD2 matches 7 bases. The CDR3 is 15 amino acids. CDR1 is SGHDT and CDR2 is YYEEEE in the germline V gene. V dropped 4 bases and J dropped 7; count of bases not matched to a gene: 11. CDR3 in amino acids: CASSPLAASENEQFF. The CDR3 nucleotides read TGTGCCAGCAGCCCCCTAGCGGCCTCCGAGAATGAGCAGTTCTTC.

This chain connects TRBV6-1 to TRBJ1-1, with a tentative D call TRBD1 (6 bases). V lost 6 bases to trimming and J lost 6 bases, with 17 bases between them. Germline values: CDR1 MNHNS, CDR2 SASEGT. The CDR3 contains 14 residues. CDR3 sequence reads: CASSYTTGKAEAFF. Here the CDR3 DNA reads TGTGCCAGCAGCTATACCACAGGGAAGGCTGAAGCTTTCTTT.

The chain joins TRBV14 to TRBJ2-7, with D perhaps TRBD2 (5 bases). Trimming took off 1 base at V and 3 bases at J, with 13 bases between the two ends. Germline V gene sequence: CDR1 SGHDN, CDR2 FVKESK. The CDR3 has 15 amino acids. The CDR3 DNA reads as TGTGCCAGCAGCCAAGTTACGGGGATCTTCTACGAGCAGTACTTC. Its translation: CASSQVTGIFYEQYF.

The DNA of the CDR3 is TGCAGTGCTAGGCCGGACGCTACTAGCACAGATACGCAGTATTTT. Encoded protein: CSARPDATSTDTQYF. The chain couples TRBV20-1 to TRBJ2-3; D is ambiguous. The germline V gene has CDR1 DFQATT and CDR2 SNEGSKA (reference sequence). This CDR3 contains 15 residues. The V end was cut by 3 bases, the J end by 0 bases, with 13 bases between.

This clonotype was counted between two and nine times. The chain has TRBV5-1 and TRBJ2-7, with D possibly TRBD1 on 6 matching bases. Germline V gives CDR1 SGHRS, CDR2 YFSETQ. Trimming pared 5 bases from V and 2 bases from J, leaving 20 bases between. The CDR3 runs 16 residues. In DNA, the CDR3 is TGCGCCAGCAGGCCCCTCGCCGGGACACAGACCTACGAGCAGTACTTC. Translating it yields CASRPLAGTQTYEQYF.

This clonotype has at least ten counts. The J gene is TRBJ2-5, the V gene TRBV12-3 or TRBV12-4; the D is unclear. V was cut by 10 bases and J by 4 bases, with 19 bases left in between. This CDR3 has 14 amino acids. Here the CDR3 DNA reads TGTGCCACCGCACTGGGTTTTCGGTTAGAGACCCAGTACTTC. Translated: CATALGFRLETQYF.

The chain has TRBV6-6 and TRBJ1-1; D call uncertain. Trimming removed 7 bases from V and 1 base from J, with 10 bases in between. The CDR3 totals 13 residues. Germline CDR1 MNHNY, CDR2 SVGAGI (reference sequence). The DNA of the CDR3 is TGTGCCAGCATTAGGATAGAGAACACTGAAGCTTTCTTT. It specifies CASIRIENTEAFF.

V gene TRBV18 combines with J gene TRBJ2-3, with TRBD1 matching over 7 bases. V dropped 1 base and J dropped 2; count of bases not matched to a gene: 6. The CDR3 loop spans 16 amino acids. The germline V gene encodes CDR1 KGHSH and CDR2 LQKENI. The CDR3 here is CASSPRRDSPTDTQYF. The CDR3 nucleotides are TGTGCCAGCTCACCACGCCGGGACAGTCCCACAGATACGCAGTATTTT.

The V call is TRBV7-2, the J call TRBJ1-1, with D possibly TRBD1 on 5 matching bases. In germline, CDR1 is SGHTA, CDR2 FQGNSA. V dropped 7 bases and J dropped 0 bases, with 30 bases sitting between them. The CDR3 runs 20 residues. The CDR3 nucleotides are TGTGCCAGCACCGAGAGGGACCGTCTCTTAGCCGGGGGTCTGAACACTGAAGCTTTCTTT. It specifies CASTERDRLLAGGLNTEAFF.

This clonotype was counted between two and nine times. This chain uses TRBV28 with TRBJ2-3, with 7 nucleotides matching TRBD2. This CDR3 region has 14 residues. Germline-derived CDR1 and CDR2 are MDHEN and SYDVKM. V dropped 8 bases and J dropped 2; count of bases not matched to a gene: 7. The DNA of the CDR3 is TGTGCCAGCGAAAGGGGAGGGAACACAGATACGCAGTATTTT. It specifies CASERGGNTDTQYF.

The table lists this clonotype with a few counts. This chain connects TRBV20-1 to TRBJ1-5; the D is unclear. Trimming removed 1 base at V and 6 bases at J, with 13 bases between. Germline values: CDR1 DFQATT, CDR2 SNEGSKA (reference sequence). The CDR3 has 14 amino acids. The CDR3 sequence: CSARVPAGGQPQHF. CDR3 coding DNA: TGCAGTGCTAGAGTTCCCGCAGGTGGTCAGCCCCAGCATTTT.

This clonotype was detected a few times. The chain is built from TRBV4-1 and TRBJ2-1; D call uncertain. The V and J ends lost 2 bases and 9 bases respectively, with 17 bases between them. Germline V lookup: CDR1 MGHRA, CDR2 YSYEKL. The CDR3 sequence is 15 residues long. CDR3 DNA sequence: TGCGCCAGCAGCCAACCTGACGTCGATTACGGTGAGCAGTTCTTC. Encoded protein: CASSQPDVDYGEQFF.